The entry below gives a single T cell receptor beta chain sequence along with its context. The antigen is undetermined. These data are taken from a study of response to subunit inactivated influenza vaccine. From the RT-PCR reads, TCRdb called clonotypes with MiXCR, one entry per CDR3 protein. This sample has around 650,000 distinct CDR3 sequences, with about 15% found just once. CDR3 size: 15 residues. CDR1 and CDR2 (germline): MDHEN, SYDVKM. V lost 8 bases and J 4 bases, leaving 20 bases between the germline ends. Findings of the study overall: The authors suggested that every seasonal influenza vaccination recruits few new T cells.

The source material was PBMCs from blood, sampled roughly 12 days after vaccination. The receptor was isolated from a man aged 45-65 years who received an inactivated influenza vaccine. V and J are TRBV28 and TRBJ2-5; no clear D. The CDR3 loop reads CASVDMGGARETQYF. Here the CDR3 DNA reads TGTGCCAGCGTCGACATGGGTGGAGCGCGAGAGACCCAGTACTTC.